The entry below gives a single T cell receptor beta chain sequence along with its context. Germline values: CDR1 LGHNT, CDR2 FRNRAP. The CDR3 sequence is 14 residues long. V dropped 5 bases and J dropped 0 bases, with 10 bases sitting between them. These data originate in a study of shared clonotypes between healthy human individuals. For each subset, genomic DNA was distributed in equal portions over several immunoSEQ plates. Sequenced by immunoSEQ multiplex PCR; TCRdb stores in-frame clones only, minus some. The table records some 2,500,000 clones, 85% to 95% of them present only once. This sequence joins TRBV12-5 and TRBJ1-1; D unclear. Sequencing was carried out using naive CD4+ T cells from PBMCs. The subset here: CD45RA+ positively selected. The source of this sequence is a man younger than 30 in good health. Some clones in this sample may be carry-over from other donors' samples. The DNA of the CDR3 is TGTGCTAGTGGTCCTGACGGTTTGAACACTGAAGCTTTCTTT. Its protein is CASGPDGLNTEAFF. Filled out from reference TRBV12-5 and TRBJ1-1, the complete variable domain reads DARVTQTPRHKVTEMGQEVTMRCQPILGHNTVFWYRQTMMQGLELLAYFRNRAPLDDSGMPKDRFSAEMPDATLATLKIQPSEPRDSAVYFCASGPDGLNTEAFFGQGTRLTVV.